These 2 T cell receptor beta chains share one sample of origin, sequenced in a study of chemoradiotherapy in HPV16-positive cancers. Profiling relied on immunoSEQ multiplex PCR, and the TCRdb table lists in-frame clones only, not all of them. The sample yields about 12,000 clones, approximately 78% seen once. The specimen was obtained from a patient who underwent chemoradiotherapy. The receptors shown here come from a human donor with HPV-associated anogenital cancer.

The chain carries TRBV4-3 and TRBJ2-7; TRBD1 aligns across 7 bases. V lost 0 bases to trimming and J lost 7 bases; unmatched junction nucleotides: 15. The CDR3 contains 17 residues. Germline CDR1 and CDR2: LGHNA and YSLEER. CDR3 sequence (DNA): TGCGCCAGCAGCCAAGATAGTTTCGGGACAGTGATATCGGAGCAGTACTTC. Its protein is CASSQDSFGTVISEQYF.

The chain combines TRBV18 with TRBJ2-3; either TRBD1 or TRBD2 may fit D (6 bases each). The CDR3 runs 16 residues. Germline V CDR1 and CDR2: KGHSH, LQKENI. Trimming removed 2 bases from V and 2 bases from J, with 14 bases in between. The CDR3 coding sequence is TGTGCCAGCTCACCATTCGGAGGGGGTTTCACAGATACGCAGTATTTT. The encoded protein is CASSPFGGGFTDTQYF.